A selection of T cell receptor beta chains follows, all from one sample in a study of blood T cell repertoires in COVID-19. The repertoire was sequenced with immunoSEQ multiplex PCR; TCRdb's copy has only in-frame clones and lacks some. The table lists some 300,000 clones, approximately 91% of them singletons. Sequences were obtained from PBMCs or T cells enriched from blood (not recorded which). Every receptor here comes from a woman between 40 and 50 years old who had recovered from COVID-19. The CDR3 runs from the conserved cysteine through the conserved F or W. A D gene is named only where the DNA matches it firmly. Not every row has a clone size; where given, it reads once, few, many or a size class.

D gene	V gene	J gene	clone size	CDR3 DNA	CDR3 protein
NA	TRBV15	TRBJ1-5	NA	TGTGCCACCAGAGCCCCGGGAAACAATCAGCCCCAGCATTTT	CATRAPGNNQPQHF
TRBD1	TRBV5-1	TRBJ2-1	NA	TGCGCCAGCAGCTGGGGACAGGTATACAATGAGCAGTTCTTC	CASSWGQVYNEQFF
NA	TRBV7-6	TRBJ1-1	NA	TGTGCCAGCAGCTTAGCCCCCCTCGGGAACACTGAAGCTTTCTTT	CASSLAPLGNTEAFF
NA	TRBV29-1	TRBJ1-3	NA	TGCAGCGTCGTCGGATCCCGAGGGGGCACCATATATTTT	CSVVGSRGGTIYF
TRBD1	TRBV4-1	TRBJ1-2	NA	TGCGCCAGCAGCCAAGTGGCCCAAGTTGGCAGGGGGAATGGCTACACCTTC	CASSQVAQVGRGNGYTF
TRBD1	TRBV11-2	TRBJ1-3	NA	TGTGCCAGCAGCTGGGGACAGAGAGGAAACACCATATATTTT	CASSWGQRGNTIYF
NA	TRBV18	TRBJ1-1	NA	TGTGCCAGCTCACCACCTCCCGGGGGCACTGAAGCTTTCTTT	CASSPPPGGTEAFF
NA	TRBV6-2/TRBV6-3	TRBJ2-1	NA	TGTGCCAGCAGCCGGCCCTACAATGAGCAGTTCTTC	CASSRPYNEQFF
NA	TRBV5-1	TRBJ2-3	once	TGCGCCAGCAGCCCTGAAAGCCACAGCACAGATACGCAGTATTTT	CASSPESHSTDTQYF
NA	TRBV7-3	TRBJ2-2	NA	TGTGCCAGCAGCTTATTACCGGGCACCGGGGAGCTGTTTTTT	CASSLLPGTGELFF
NA	TRBV30	TRBJ1-4	NA	TGTGCCTGGAGTGATCAGGGAAGGGGGAATGAAAAACTGTTTTTT	CAWSDQGRGNEKLFF
TRBD1	TRBV7-3	TRBJ1-5	once	TGTGCCAGCAGCAGGAGGGGACAGAGAAACGGTCAGCCCCAGCATTTT	CASSRRGQRNGQPQHF
NA	TRBV30	TRBJ2-7	NA	TGTGCCTGGAGTGTACGAGGGTACGAGCAGTACTTC	CAWSVRGYEQYF
NA	TRBV7-6	TRBJ1-3	once	TGTGCCAGCAGGGCAGGGACTTCCGGAAACACCATATATTTT	CASRAGTSGNTIYF
NA	TRBV10-1	TRBJ2-2	NA	TGCGCCAGCTCCCCAGGGATGCGAGGTACCGGGGAGCTGTTTTTT	CASSPGMRGTGELFF
TRBD1	TRBV19	TRBJ1-5	NA	TGTGCCAGTAGTATAGATCAGGGGGCGAGAGGTCAGCCCCAGCATTTT	CASSIDQGARGQPQHF
NA	TRBV3-1/TRBV3-2	TRBJ1-1	NA	TGTGCCAGCAGCCACCGGACTCCCAACACTGAAGCTTTCTTT	CASSHRTPNTEAFF
NA	TRBV5-4	TRBJ2-3	NA	TGTGCCAGCAGCTTGGGGGGCCAGGGCACAGATACGCAGTATTTT	CASSLGGQGTDTQYF
NA	TRBV27	TRBJ2-1	NA	TGTGCCAGCAGTCCGTGGGCAGGGGATGAGCAGTTCTTC	CASSPWAGDEQFF
TRBD2	TRBV13	TRBJ2-7	NA	TGTGCCAGCACCTTCCGGACTAGCGGGAGGTCCTACGAGCAGTACTTC	CASTFRTSGRSYEQYF
NA	TRBV5-6	TRBJ1-1	NA	TGTGCCAGCAGCTCCAATCTGAACACTGAAGCTTTCTTT	CASSSNLNTEAFF
NA	TRBV4-1	TRBJ2-2	NA	TGCGCCAGCAGCCAAAGGGGCAGAGACACCGGGGAGCTGTTTTTT	CASSQRGRDTGELFF
NA	TRBV5-5	TRBJ2-7	NA	TGTGCCAGCAGCTATCAATTCTACGAGCAGTACTTC	CASSYQFYEQYF
NA	TRBV20-1	TRBJ1-2	NA	TGCAGTGCTAGTGCGGGGTTCCTCTATGGCTACACCTTC	CSASAGFLYGYTF
NA	TRBV7-3	TRBJ1-6	NA	TGTGCCAGCAGCTCATCCCCGCGGGGGAATTCACCCCTCCACTTT	CASSSSPRGNSPLHF
NA	TRBV7-8	TRBJ1-1	NA	TGTGCCAGCAGCTTACGAGGACAGCCGAACACTGAAGCTTTCTTT	CASSLRGQPNTEAFF
TRBD1	TRBV5-1	TRBJ2-2	NA	TGCGCCAGTAGGACAGGGCTCCTTTTTAACGGGGAGCTGTTTTTT	CASRTGLLFNGELFF
NA	TRBV25-1	TRBJ2-7	NA	TGTGCCAGGGAGTCCGAGCAGTACTTC	CARESEQYF
TRBD1	TRBV7-2	TRBJ1-6	NA	TGTGCCAGCAGCTCCGACCGGGACAGGGCATCTTTCACCCTCCACTTT	CASSSDRDRASFTLHF
NA	TRBV18	TRBJ1-3	NA	TGTGCCAGCTCGCCAAGACAGGAGCCCTCTGGAAACACCATATATTTT	CASSPRQEPSGNTIYF
NA	TRBV28	TRBJ1-3	NA	TGTGCCAGCAGTACGGAGGGGTCCTCTGGAAACACCATATATTTT	CASSTEGSSGNTIYF
TRBD1	TRBV15	TRBJ1-1	NA	TGTGCCACCAGCAGAGACGGACAGGGACCAACCTTGAACACTGAAGCTTTCTTT	CATSRDGQGPTLNTEAFF
TRBD2	TRBV6-5	TRBJ2-5	NA	TGTGCCAGCAGCACACTAGCGGGGGGGCTCGAGACCCAGTACTTC	CASSTLAGGLETQYF
NA	TRBV7-9	TRBJ2-2	many	TGTGCCAGCACCCAGGGAAGAGGGGAGCTGTTTTTT	CASTQGRGELFF
NA	TRBV6-1	TRBJ2-1	NA	TGTGCCAGCAGTGCCCTACTCCCGAGCTCCTACAATGAGCAGTTCTTC	CASSALLPSSYNEQFF
NA	TRBV19	TRBJ1-6	NA	TGTGCCAGTAGTATCGACAGCCGGAGTTCACCCCTCCACTTT	CASSIDSRSSPLHF
TRBD1	TRBV2	TRBJ1-2	NA	TGTGCCAGCAGGCCGGGACAGGGTAACGGCTACACCTTC	CASRPGQGNGYTF
NA	TRBV7-9	TRBJ2-1	NA	TGTGCCAGCAGCCGTACTACAGGGAACAATGAGCAGTTCTTC	CASSRTTGNNEQFF
NA	TRBV30	TRBJ1-4	NA	TGTGCCTGGAGTGTACAGTCAGGGGTTGAAAAACTGTTTTTT	CAWSVQSGVEKLFF
TRBD1	TRBV7-9	TRBJ1-4	NA	TGTGCCAGCAGCCGGACAGGGGGATCTAATGAAAAACTGTTTTTT	CASSRTGGSNEKLFF
NA	TRBV3-1/TRBV3-2	TRBJ2-1	NA	TGTGCCAGCAGCCTAGAGAGGGGGGAGGGCCACGACAATGAGCAGTTCTTC	CASSLERGEGHDNEQFF
NA	TRBV9	TRBJ1-2	NA	TGTGCCAGCAGCGGAACGAGAGGTTTAGACTATGGCTACACCTTC	CASSGTRGLDYGYTF
NA	TRBV7-2	TRBJ2-1	NA	TGTGCCAGCAGGTCCGGGAGCCACACAACCTACAATGAGCAGTTCTTC	CASRSGSHTTYNEQFF
TRBD1	TRBV19	TRBJ1-5	NA	TGTGCCACAACTGGGTTACAGGGGGCCTTAAGCAATCAGCCCCAGCATTTT	CATTGLQGALSNQPQHF
NA	TRBV5-5	TRBJ2-2	NA	TGTGCCAGCAGCTTGGAACTACGCACCGGGGAGCTGTTTTTT	CASSLELRTGELFF
TRBD1	TRBV11-2	TRBJ2-1	NA	TGTGCCAGCAGCTTAGGCCTCATTACAGGGGTCAATGAGCAGTTCTTC	CASSLGLITGVNEQFF
NA	TRBV27	TRBJ1-6	once	TGTGCCAGCAGTTTATTCGCCCGACAGGTTTTGCTCACCTATAATTCACCCCTCCACTTT	CASSLFARQVLLTYNSPLHF
NA	TRBV3-1/TRBV3-2	TRBJ1-3	NA	TGTGCCAGCAGCACCCTGGGAGAAACTGGAAACACCATATATTTT	CASSTLGETGNTIYF
NA	TRBV5-1	TRBJ2-4	once	TGCGCCAGCAGCTTGGATTACTTAGCCAAAAACATTCAGTACTTC	CASSLDYLAKNIQYF
TRBD2	TRBV9	TRBJ2-3	NA	TGTGCCAGCAGCGGGTCGGCGGGAGGCACAGATACGCAGTATTTT	CASSGSAGGTDTQYF